This T cell receptor beta chain was obtained from a study of control samples from healthy donors and cancer patients (TCRdb year 2020). The method was the immunoSEQ multiplex PCR assay. The clones in this table, taken by TCRdb from immuneACCESS, are in-frame only. Not every clone is retained; where verified, under half of the shortfall comes from an unresolved V gene, and the cause of the rest is unknown. Present in this sample are 150,000 or so clones, over 85% of which were seen just once. 5.5% to 7.5% of the sample is taken by the ten largest. In regard to this clone: Its antigen is currently not known. No base quality values were provided; no much bigger clone lies one nucleotide off.

The germline V gene (reference sequence) specifies MNHEY as CDR1 and SMNVEV as CDR2. From the cysteine up to the phenylalanine, the CDR3 has a length of 15 residues. Kept here is only the CDR3 DNA, which spans 45 bases and is read in frame from base 1. V loses 8 bases of germline sequence and J loses 5 bases, and the interval between the two ends is 21 bases. Material for sequencing was blood. The TCR originated in a man between 18 and 35 years old in good health. In this chain, TRBV27 is recombined with TRBJ1-2; TRBD1 is possibly the D segment (5 matching bases). The nucleotide sequence reads as follows: TGTGCCAGCCAACGGACCTTCAGGGACTCGTATGGCTACACCTTC. Translated, this is CASQRTFRDSYGYTF.